The rows below give T cell receptor beta chains drawn from one sample of a study of regulatory T cells in long-lasting Graves disease. MiXCR was run by TCRdb on the multiplex PCR reads, yielding one entry per CDR3 protein. This table has about 560,000 distinct CDR3 sequences, about 16% appearing once. The same data also contributed to another study, on T cells in Graves' hyperthyroidism and ophthalmopathy.

Here the sequenced sample was peripheral blood mononuclear cells (PBMCs), taken at new diagnosis, from a patient treated with antithyroid drugs. Receptor source: a man between 18 and 29 years old with Graves disease. Both conserved end residues are part of each CDR3. Where a row states a size, it is once, few, many or the class of an expanded clone; other rows omit it.

cdr3_aa: CASREDRRPFREQYF; v_call: TRBV5-4; clone_size: few
cdr3_aa: CASSPAGTGQRGDTQYF; v_call: TRBV18; clone_size: many
cdr3_aa: CASSLVGQGRWEQYF; v_call: TRBV12-3/TRBV12-4; clone_size: many
cdr3_aa: CSARDLAGGDYNEQFF; v_call: TRBV20-1; clone_size: many
cdr3_aa: CASSARSGPMNTEAFF; v_call: TRBV11-2; clone_size: many
cdr3_aa: CASSLDHRETQYF; v_call: TRBV11-2; clone_size: few
cdr3_aa: CASRVTSETEAFF; v_call: TRBV7-9; clone_size: many
cdr3_aa: CASSQNWNSPLHF; v_call: TRBV14; clone_size: .
cdr3_aa: CASSQEITQGATDTQYF; v_call: TRBV4-2; clone_size: few
cdr3_aa: CASSESDRRHEQFF; v_call: TRBV25-1; clone_size: few
cdr3_aa: CSDEGRMNTEAFF; v_call: TRBV20-1; clone_size: .
cdr3_aa: CASSHYGTSSYEQYF; v_call: TRBV4-1; clone_size: .
cdr3_aa: CASSPRGPRDEKLFF; v_call: TRBV5-8; clone_size: .
cdr3_aa: CASESSRGYTF; v_call: TRBV4-1; clone_size: .
cdr3_aa: CASSGTGETGEQFF; v_call: TRBV2; clone_size: many
cdr3_aa: CSAPPAGGVYEQYF; v_call: TRBV20-1; clone_size: .
cdr3_aa: CASSLARTAANYGYTF; v_call: TRBV7-9; clone_size: .
cdr3_aa: CSVVGNTEAFF; v_call: TRBV29-1; clone_size: many
cdr3_aa: CASSPRHRDDKQYF; v_call: TRBV3-1; clone_size: .
cdr3_aa: CASSSRVGEQFF; v_call: TRBV7-9; clone_size: many
cdr3_aa: CATSGGGNTGELFF; v_call: TRBV24-1; clone_size: many
cdr3_aa: CSARIPRGYNEQFF; v_call: TRBV20-1; clone_size: .
cdr3_aa: CASSVAVLRTDTQYF; v_call: TRBV9; clone_size: .
cdr3_aa: CASSSTKRAFATNEKLFF; v_call: TRBV5-1; clone_size: .
cdr3_aa: CACGPSEGTEAFF; v_call: TRBV6-1; clone_size: many
cdr3_aa: CAWSLLGHRTSSNTGELFF; v_call: TRBV30; clone_size: many
cdr3_aa: CASSQEMTISYEQYF; v_call: TRBV4-1; clone_size: .
cdr3_aa: CAWSVGGAGQPQHF; v_call: TRBV30; clone_size: .
cdr3_aa: CSAREGAIGYTF; v_call: TRBV20-1; clone_size: few
cdr3_aa: CASSRRTSGDYNEQFF; v_call: TRBV2; clone_size: .
cdr3_aa: CSTRALLTDTQYF; v_call: TRBV29-1; clone_size: .
cdr3_aa: CASRQGITDTQYF; v_call: TRBV6-1; clone_size: few
cdr3_aa: CASSEGLAGMLLLNEQFF; v_call: TRBV2; clone_size: many
cdr3_aa: CASREGPRETQYF; v_call: TRBV6-2/TRBV6-3; clone_size: few
cdr3_aa: CSARVSGEGSYEQYF; v_call: TRBV20-1; clone_size: many
cdr3_aa: CASTASGSGTGELFF; v_call: TRBV19; clone_size: few
cdr3_aa: CSARAGNQETQYF; v_call: TRBV20-1; clone_size: many
cdr3_aa: CASTSTASGRAGYEQYF; v_call: TRBV13; clone_size: few
cdr3_aa: CASSGGGGSNQPQHF; v_call: TRBV19; clone_size: few
cdr3_aa: CSVLNPQTYEQYF; v_call: TRBV29-1; clone_size: many
cdr3_aa: CASSHVTGEWNTEAFF; v_call: TRBV14; clone_size: few
cdr3_aa: CAWSAGLAGGGRETQYF; v_call: TRBV30; clone_size: many
cdr3_aa: CAWTSGRGPQDTQYF; v_call: TRBV30; clone_size: few
cdr3_aa: CSADAEMETQYF; v_call: TRBV20-1; clone_size: .
cdr3_aa: CSAMTAVTDTQYF; v_call: TRBV20-1; clone_size: many
cdr3_aa: CASSRPGPTEAFF; v_call: TRBV28; clone_size: many
cdr3_aa: CASSTGITYEQYF; v_call: TRBV11-1; clone_size: many
cdr3_aa: CASSPGLAGGPISYEQYF; v_call: TRBV7-8; clone_size: .
cdr3_aa: CASSHRGYANTGELFF; v_call: TRBV3-1; clone_size: .
cdr3_aa: CASSQPGVLNTEAFF; v_call: TRBV4-2; clone_size: .
cdr3_aa: CASSLGTSPWETQYF; v_call: TRBV12-3/TRBV12-4; clone_size: .
cdr3_aa: CSGSGAGNTIYF; v_call: TRBV20-1; clone_size: .
cdr3_aa: CASWATMTHEQYF; v_call: TRBV2; clone_size: many
cdr3_aa: CASSLNGEETQYF; v_call: TRBV7-2; clone_size: many
cdr3_aa: CASTQRRLAGHEQYF; v_call: TRBV2; clone_size: .
cdr3_aa: CSAETWTSGTSTDTQYF; v_call: TRBV20-1; clone_size: .
cdr3_aa: CASSGTAGHEKLFF; v_call: TRBV3-1; clone_size: many